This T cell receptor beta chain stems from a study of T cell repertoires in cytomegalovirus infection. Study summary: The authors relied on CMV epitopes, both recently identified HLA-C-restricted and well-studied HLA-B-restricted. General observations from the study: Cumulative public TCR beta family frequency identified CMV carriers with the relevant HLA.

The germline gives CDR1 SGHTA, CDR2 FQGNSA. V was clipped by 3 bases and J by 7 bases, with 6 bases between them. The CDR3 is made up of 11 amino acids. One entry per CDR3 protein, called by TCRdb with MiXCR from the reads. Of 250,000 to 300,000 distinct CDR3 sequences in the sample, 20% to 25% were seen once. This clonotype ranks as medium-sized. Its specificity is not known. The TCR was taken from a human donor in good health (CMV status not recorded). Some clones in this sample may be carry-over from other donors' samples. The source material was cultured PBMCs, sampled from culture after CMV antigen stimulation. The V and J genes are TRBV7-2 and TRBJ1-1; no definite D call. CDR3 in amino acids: CASSFSSEAFF. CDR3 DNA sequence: TGTGCCAGCAGCTTCTCCAGTGAAGCTTTCTTT. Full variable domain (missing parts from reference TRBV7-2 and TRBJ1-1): GAGVSQSPSNKVTEKGKDVELRCDPISGHTALYWYRQSLGQGLEFLIYFQGNSAPDKSGLPSDRFSAERTGGSVSTLTIQRTQQEDSAVYLCASSFSSEAFFGQGTRLTVV.